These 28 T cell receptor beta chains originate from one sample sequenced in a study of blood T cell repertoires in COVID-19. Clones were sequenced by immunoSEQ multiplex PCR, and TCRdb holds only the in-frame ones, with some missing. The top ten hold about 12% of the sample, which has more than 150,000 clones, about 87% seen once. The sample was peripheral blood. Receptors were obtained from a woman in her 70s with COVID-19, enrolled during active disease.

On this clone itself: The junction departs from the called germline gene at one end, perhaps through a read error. CDR3 sequence: CASGLAGTKGEEQFF. In DNA, the CDR3 is TGTGCTAGTGGCTTGGCCGGGACAAAAGGGGAGGAGCAGTTCTTC. The chain uses TRBV12-5 and TRBJ2-1, with a possible D match to TRBD1 (6 bases). The CDR3 is 15 amino acids. The V gene's germline CDR1 is LGHNT and CDR2 FRNRAP.

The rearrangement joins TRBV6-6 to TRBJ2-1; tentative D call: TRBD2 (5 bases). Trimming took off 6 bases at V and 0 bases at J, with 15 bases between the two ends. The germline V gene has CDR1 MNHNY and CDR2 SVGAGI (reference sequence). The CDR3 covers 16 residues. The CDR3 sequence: CASRSSSEDSYNEQFF. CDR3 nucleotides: TGTGCCAGCAGATCTAGCTCTGAAGACTCCTACAATGAGCAGTTCTTC.

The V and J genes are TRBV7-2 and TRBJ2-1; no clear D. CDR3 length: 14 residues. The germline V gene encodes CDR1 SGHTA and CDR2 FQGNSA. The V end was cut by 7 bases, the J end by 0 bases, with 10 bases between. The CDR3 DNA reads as TGTGCCAGCAAACGGTTGAGCTCCTACAATGAGCAGTTCTTC. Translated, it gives CASKRLSSYNEQFF.

CDR3 amino acids: CATSAGTGETGELFF. The CDR3 coding sequence is TGTGCCACCAGCGCCGGGACAGGGGAGACCGGGGAGCTGTTTTTT. The chain recombines TRBV15 with TRBJ2-2; 10 nucleotides align to TRBD1. Germline-derived CDR1 and CDR2 are LNHNV and YYDKDF (reference sequence). Trimming removed 5 bases from V and 5 bases from J; junction bases left unmatched: 5. The length of the CDR3 is 15 residues.

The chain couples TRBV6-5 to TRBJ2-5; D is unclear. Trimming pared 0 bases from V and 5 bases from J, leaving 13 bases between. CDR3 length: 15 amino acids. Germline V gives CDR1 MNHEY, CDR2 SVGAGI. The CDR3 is CASSYSRARPETQYF. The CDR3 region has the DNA TGTGCCAGCAGTTACTCCAGAGCGCGGCCCGAGACCCAGTACTTC.

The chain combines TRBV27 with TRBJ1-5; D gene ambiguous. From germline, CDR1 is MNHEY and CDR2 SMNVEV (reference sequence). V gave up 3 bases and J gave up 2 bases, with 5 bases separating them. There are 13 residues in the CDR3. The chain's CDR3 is CASSLLGNQPQHF. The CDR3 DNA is TGTGCCAGCAGTTTGTTAGGCAATCAGCCCCAGCATTTT.

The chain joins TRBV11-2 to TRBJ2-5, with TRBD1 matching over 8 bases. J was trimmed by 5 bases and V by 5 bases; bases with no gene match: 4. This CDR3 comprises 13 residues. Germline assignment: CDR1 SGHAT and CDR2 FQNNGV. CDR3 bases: TGTGCCAGCAGCCAGGACAGGGTGGAGACCCAGTACTTC. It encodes CASSQDRVETQYF.

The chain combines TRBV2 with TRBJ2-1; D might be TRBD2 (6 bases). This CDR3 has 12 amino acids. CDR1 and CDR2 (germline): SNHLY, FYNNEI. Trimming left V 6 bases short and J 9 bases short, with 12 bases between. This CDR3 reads CASRPTGGEQFF. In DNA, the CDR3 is TGTGCCAGCAGGCCCACCGGGGGTGAGCAGTTCTTC. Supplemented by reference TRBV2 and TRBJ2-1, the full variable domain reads EPEVTQTPSHQVTQMGQEVILRCVPISNHLYFYWYRQILGQKVEFLVSFYNNEISEKSEIFDDQFSVERPDGSNFTLKIRSTKLEDSAMYFCASRPTGGEQFFGPGTRLTVL.

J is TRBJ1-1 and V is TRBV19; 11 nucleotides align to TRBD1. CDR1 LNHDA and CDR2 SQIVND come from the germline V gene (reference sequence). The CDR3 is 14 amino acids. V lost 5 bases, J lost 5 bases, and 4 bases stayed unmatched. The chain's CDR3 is CASSRTGGLTEAFF. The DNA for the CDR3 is TGTGCCAGTAGTCGGACAGGGGGCCTTACTGAAGCTTTCTTT. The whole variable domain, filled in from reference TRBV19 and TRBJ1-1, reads DGGITQSPKYLFRKEGQNVTLSCEQNLNHDAMYWYRQDPGQGLRLIYYSQIVNDFQKGDIAEGYSVSREKKESFPLTVTSAQKNPTAFYLCASSRTGGLTEAFFGQGTRLTVV.

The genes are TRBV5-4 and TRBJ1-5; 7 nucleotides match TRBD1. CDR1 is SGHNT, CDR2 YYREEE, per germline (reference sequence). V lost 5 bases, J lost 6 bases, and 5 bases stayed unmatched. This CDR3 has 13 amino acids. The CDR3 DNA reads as TGTGCCAGCAGTCATAACAGGGGTCAGCCCCAGCATTTT. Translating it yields CASSHNRGQPQHF.

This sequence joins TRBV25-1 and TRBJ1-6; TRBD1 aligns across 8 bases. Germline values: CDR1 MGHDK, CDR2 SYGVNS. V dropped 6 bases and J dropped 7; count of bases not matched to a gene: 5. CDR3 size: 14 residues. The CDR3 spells CASSPTGVNSPLHF. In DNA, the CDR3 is TGTGCCAGCAGCCCGACAGGGGTCAATTCACCCCTCCACTTT.

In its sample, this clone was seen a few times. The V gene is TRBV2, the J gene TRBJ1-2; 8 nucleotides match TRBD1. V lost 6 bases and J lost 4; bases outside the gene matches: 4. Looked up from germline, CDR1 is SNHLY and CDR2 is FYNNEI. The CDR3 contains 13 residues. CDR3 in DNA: TGTGCCAGCAGAGACAGGGGCCTCTATGGCTACACCTTC. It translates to CASRDRGLYGYTF.

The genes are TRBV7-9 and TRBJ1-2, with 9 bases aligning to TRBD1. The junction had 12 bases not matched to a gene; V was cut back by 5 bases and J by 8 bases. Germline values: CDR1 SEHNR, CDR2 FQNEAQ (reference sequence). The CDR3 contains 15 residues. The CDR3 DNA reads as TGTGCCAGCAGCCCGGAAACAGGGGGCTGGGAAGGCTACACCTTC. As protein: CASSPETGGWEGYTF.

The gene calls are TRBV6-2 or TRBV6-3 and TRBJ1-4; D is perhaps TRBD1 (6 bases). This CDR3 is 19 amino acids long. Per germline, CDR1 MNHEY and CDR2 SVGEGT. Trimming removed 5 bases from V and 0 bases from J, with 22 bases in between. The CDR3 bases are TGTGCCAGCAGTGGAGAGATCGGGACGGGACAATCAACTAATGAAAAACTGTTTTTT. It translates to CASSGEIGTGQSTNEKLFF.

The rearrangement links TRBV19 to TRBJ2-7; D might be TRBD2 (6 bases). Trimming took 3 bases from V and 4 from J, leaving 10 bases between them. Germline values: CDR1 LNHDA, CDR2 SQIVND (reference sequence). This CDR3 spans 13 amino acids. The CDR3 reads CASSIAGPYEQYF. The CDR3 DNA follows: TGTGCCAGTAGTATTGCGGGACCTTACGAGCAGTACTTC.

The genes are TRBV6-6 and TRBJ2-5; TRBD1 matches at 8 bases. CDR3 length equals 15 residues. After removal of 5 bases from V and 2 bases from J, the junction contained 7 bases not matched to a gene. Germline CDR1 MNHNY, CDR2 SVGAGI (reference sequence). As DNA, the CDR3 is TGTGCCAGCAGTCCCGGACAGGGAGCGCAAGAGACCCAGTACTTC. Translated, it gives CASSPGQGAQETQYF.

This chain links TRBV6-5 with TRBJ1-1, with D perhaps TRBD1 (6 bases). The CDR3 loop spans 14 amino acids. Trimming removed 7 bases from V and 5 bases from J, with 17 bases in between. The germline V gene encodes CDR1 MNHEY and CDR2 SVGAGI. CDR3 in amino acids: CASTYYPGETEAFF. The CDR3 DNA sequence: TGTGCCAGCACCTACTACCCAGGGGAGACTGAAGCTTTCTTT.

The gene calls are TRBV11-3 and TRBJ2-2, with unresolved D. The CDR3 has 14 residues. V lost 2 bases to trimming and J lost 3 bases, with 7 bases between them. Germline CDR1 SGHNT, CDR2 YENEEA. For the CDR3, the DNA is TGTGCCAGCAGCTTATACTCCGACACCGGGGAGCTGTTTTTT. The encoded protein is CASSLYSDTGELFF.

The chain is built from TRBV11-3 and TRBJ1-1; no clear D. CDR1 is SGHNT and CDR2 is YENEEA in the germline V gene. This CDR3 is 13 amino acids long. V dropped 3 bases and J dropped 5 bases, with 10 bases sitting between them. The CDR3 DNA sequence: TGTGCCAGCAGCTTGTTGGTGGAGACTGAAGCTTTCTTT. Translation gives CASSLLVETEAFF.

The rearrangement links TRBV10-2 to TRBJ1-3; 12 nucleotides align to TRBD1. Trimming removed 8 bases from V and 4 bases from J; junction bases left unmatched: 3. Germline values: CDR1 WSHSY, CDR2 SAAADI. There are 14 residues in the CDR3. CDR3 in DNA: TGCGCCAGCCTGGGACAGGGGGCAGGAAACACCATATATTTT. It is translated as CASLGQGAGNTIYF.

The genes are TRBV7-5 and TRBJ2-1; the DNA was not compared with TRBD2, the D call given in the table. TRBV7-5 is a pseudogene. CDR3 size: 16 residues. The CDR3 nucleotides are TGTGCCAGAAGCTCCGGACTCACCTATTCCTACAATGAGCAGTTCTTC. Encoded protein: CARSSGLTYSYNEQFF.

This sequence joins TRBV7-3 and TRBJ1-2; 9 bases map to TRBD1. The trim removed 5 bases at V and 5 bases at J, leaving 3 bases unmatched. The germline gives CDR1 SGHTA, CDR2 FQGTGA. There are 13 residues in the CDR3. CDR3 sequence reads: CASSLGTGYGYTF. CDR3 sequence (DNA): TGTGCCAGCAGCCTTGGGACAGGGTATGGCTACACCTTC.

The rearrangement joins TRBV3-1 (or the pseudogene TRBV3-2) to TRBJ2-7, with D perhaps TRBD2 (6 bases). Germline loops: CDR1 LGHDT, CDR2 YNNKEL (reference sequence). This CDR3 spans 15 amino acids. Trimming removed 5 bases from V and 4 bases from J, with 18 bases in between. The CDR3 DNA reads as TGTGCCAGCAGCATGAGACTAGTTATTGTGTACGAGCAGTACTTC. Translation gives CASSMRLVIVYEQYF.

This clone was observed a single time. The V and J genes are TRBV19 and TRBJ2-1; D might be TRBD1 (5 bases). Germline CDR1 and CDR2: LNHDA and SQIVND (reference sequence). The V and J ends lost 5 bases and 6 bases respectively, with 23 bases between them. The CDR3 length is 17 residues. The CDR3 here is CASSDQGNGGRTNEQFF. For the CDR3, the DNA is TGTGCCAGTAGTGACCAGGGAAATGGCGGTCGTACCAATGAGCAGTTCTTC.

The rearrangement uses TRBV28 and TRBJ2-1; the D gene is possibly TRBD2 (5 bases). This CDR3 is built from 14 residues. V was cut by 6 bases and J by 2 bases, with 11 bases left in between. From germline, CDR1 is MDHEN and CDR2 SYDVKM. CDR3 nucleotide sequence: TGTGCCAGCAGCACCGGGAATACCTACAATGAGCAGTTCTTC. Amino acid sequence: CASSTGNTYNEQFF. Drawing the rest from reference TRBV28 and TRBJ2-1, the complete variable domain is DVKVTQSSRYLVKRTGEKVFLECVQDMDHENMFWYRQDPGLGLRLIYFSYDVKMKEKGDIPEGYSVSREKKERFSLILESASTNQTSMYLCASSTGNTYNEQFFGPGTRLTVL.

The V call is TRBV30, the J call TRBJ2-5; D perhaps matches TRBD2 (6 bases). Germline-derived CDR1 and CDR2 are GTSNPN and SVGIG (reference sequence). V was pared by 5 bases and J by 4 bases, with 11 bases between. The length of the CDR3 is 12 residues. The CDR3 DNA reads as TGTGCCTGGGGCGGGACTCCAGAGACCCAGTACTTC. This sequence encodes CAWGGTPETQYF. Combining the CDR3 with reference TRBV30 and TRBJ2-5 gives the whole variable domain SQTIHQWPATLVQPVGSPLSLECTVEGTSNPNLYWYRQAAGRGLQLLFYSVGIGQISSEVPQNLSASRPQDRQFILSSKKLLLSDSGFYLCAWGGTPETQYFGPGTRLLVL.

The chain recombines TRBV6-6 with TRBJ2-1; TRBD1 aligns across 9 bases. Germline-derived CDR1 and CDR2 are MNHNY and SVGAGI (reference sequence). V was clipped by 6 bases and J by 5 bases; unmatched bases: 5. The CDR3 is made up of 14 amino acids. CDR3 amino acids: CASRTGGADNEQFF. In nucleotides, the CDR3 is TGTGCCAGCAGGACAGGGGGGGCCGACAATGAGCAGTTCTTC.

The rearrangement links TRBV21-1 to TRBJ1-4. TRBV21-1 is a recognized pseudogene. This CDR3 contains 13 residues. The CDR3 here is CASSKVKLSWRFF. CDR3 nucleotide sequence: TGTGCCAGCAGCAAAGTAAAATTATCATGGAGGTTTTTT.